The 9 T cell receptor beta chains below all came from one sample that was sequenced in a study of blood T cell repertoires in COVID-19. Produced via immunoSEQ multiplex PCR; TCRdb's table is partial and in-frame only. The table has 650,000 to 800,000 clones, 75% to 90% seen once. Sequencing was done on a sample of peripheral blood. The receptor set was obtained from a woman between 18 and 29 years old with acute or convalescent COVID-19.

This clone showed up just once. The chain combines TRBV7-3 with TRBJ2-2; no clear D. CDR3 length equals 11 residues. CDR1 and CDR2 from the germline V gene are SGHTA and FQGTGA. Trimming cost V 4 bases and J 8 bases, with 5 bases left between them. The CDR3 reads CASSSQGELFF. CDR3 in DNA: TGTGCCAGCAGCTCTCAGGGGGAGCTGTTTTTT.

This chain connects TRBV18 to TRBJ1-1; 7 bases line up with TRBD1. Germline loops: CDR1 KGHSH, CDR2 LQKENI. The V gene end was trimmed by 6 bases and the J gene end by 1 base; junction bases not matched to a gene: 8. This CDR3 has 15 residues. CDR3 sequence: CASSPRQGENTEAFF. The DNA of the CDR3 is TGTGCCAGCTCGCCTCGACAGGGTGAGAACACTGAAGCTTTCTTT.

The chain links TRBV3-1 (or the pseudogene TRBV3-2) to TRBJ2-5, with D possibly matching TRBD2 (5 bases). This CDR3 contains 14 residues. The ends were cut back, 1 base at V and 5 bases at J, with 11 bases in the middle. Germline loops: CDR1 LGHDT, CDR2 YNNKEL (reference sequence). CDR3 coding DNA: TGTGCCAGCAGCCAAGTCGGAGGTTTGGAGACCCAGTACTTC. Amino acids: CASSQVGGLETQYF.

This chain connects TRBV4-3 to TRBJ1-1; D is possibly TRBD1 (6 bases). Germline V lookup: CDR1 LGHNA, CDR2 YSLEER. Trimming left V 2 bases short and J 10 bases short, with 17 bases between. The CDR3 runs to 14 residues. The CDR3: CASSQLDSQRVAFF. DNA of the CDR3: TGCGCCAGCAGCCAACTGGACAGCCAAAGGGTAGCTTTCTTT.

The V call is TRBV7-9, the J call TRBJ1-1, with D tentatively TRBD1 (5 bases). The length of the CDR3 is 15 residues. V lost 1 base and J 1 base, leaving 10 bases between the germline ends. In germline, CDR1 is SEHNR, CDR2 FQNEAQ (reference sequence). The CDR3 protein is CASSLGGSQNTEAFF. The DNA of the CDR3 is TGTGCCAGCAGCTTAGGGGGCAGCCAGAACACTGAAGCTTTCTTT.

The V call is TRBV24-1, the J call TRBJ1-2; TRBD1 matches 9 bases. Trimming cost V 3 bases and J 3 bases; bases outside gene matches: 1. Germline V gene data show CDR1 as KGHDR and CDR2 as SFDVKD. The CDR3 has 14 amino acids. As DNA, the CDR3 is TGTGCCACCAGTGATGACAGGGGGTACTATGGCTACACCTTC. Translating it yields CATSDDRGYYGYTF.

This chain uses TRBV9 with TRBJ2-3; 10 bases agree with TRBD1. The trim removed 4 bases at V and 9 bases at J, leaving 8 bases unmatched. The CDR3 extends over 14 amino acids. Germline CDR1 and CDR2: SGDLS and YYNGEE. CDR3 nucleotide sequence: TGTGCCAGCAGCTTCCAGACAGGGGGCAGAACGCAGTATTTT. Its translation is CASSFQTGGRTQYF.

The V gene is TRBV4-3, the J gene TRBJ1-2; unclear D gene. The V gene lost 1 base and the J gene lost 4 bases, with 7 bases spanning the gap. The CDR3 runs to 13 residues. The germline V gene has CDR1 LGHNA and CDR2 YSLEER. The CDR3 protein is CASSQGPGYGYTF. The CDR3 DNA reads TGCGCCAGCAGCCAAGGACCAGGCTATGGCTACACCTTC.

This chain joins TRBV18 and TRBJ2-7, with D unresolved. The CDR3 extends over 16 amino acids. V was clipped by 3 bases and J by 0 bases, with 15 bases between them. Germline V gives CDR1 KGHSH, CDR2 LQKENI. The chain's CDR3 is CASSPSNPKSSYEQYF. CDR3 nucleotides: TGTGCCAGCTCACCCTCCAATCCGAAGAGCTCCTACGAGCAGTACTTC.